The sequence of this T cell receptor (beta chain) was determined in a study of spatial heterogeneity in lung cancer. About the research overall: In tumor regions, TCR transcript counts tracked strongly with a T cell module score from matched bulk RNA-seq.

The time point was: sample taken at primary tumor resection. Whole RNA came from tumor, nontumor lung or frozen PBMC and was sequenced without being sorted. At least ten counts were recorded for this clonotype. What it recognizes is unknown. The CDR3 is made up of 15 amino acids. V trimming: 6 bases; J trimming: 2 bases; junction bases outside the gene matches: 9. Germline V lookup: CDR1 WSHSY, CDR2 SAAADI. Overall study findings and caveats: Sequencing reached an estimated coverage of tumor T cells that was only about 7% for alpha chains and 13% for beta chains. Counts of expanded intratumoral alpha and beta TCRs tracked tumor mutation counts.

Every molecule of TCR cDNA had its own unique molecular identifier. TCRdb re-analysed the 5' RACE reads in MiXCR, keeping a single row per CDR3 protein. The repertoire consists of around 100,000 distinct CDR3 sequences, with 4.4% occurring once and the leading ten covering approximately 21%. The chain has TRBV10-2 and TRBJ1-2; 7 bases agree with TRBD1. The sample consisted of lung tumor tissue, taken at surgery. The TCR originated in a male donor with early-stage non-small cell lung cancer. CDR3: CASRETGEGNYGYTF. As DNA, the CDR3 is TGCGCCAGCAGGGAAACAGGGGAGGGAAACTATGGCTACACCTTC.